The rows below give T cell receptor beta chains drawn from one sample of a study of blood T cell repertoires in COVID-19. Produced via immunoSEQ multiplex PCR; TCRdb's table is partial and in-frame only. The sample lists approximately 170,000 clones; 65% to 85% were seen once. Sequencing input: PBMCs or T cells enriched from blood (not recorded which). These receptors all stem from a man between 40 and 49 years old who had recovered from COVID-19. Each CDR3 is given with its conserved first and last residue. D genes are given only for firm matches. The size field is filled for only some rows; it gives once, few, many or a size class.

j_call,d_call,cdr3_length,v_call,clone_size,cdr3_nt,cdr3_aa
TRBJ1-1,TRBD1,17,TRBV5-1,.,TGCGCCAGCAGCCAGAGGACAGGGGGGTTCGATGCGGCTGAAGCTTTCTTT,CASSQRTGGFDAAEAFF
TRBJ1-2,TRBD1,14,TRBV7-8,.,TGTGCCAGCCGAAATATGGACAGGGAAGAAGGCTACACCTTC,CASRNMDREEGYTF
TRBJ1-5,.,15,TRBV5-1,.,TGCGCCAGCAGCTTCGGAGACAGAAGCAATCAGCCCCAGCATTTT,CASSFGDRSNQPQHF
TRBJ2-7,.,13,TRBV27,.,TGTGCCAGCAGCAGGACAGTAACCTACGAGCAGTACTTC,CASSRTVTYEQYF
TRBJ1-2,.,15,TRBV4-1,few,TGCGCCAGCAGCCAAGCCAGCACAGGGATCCGCGGCTACACCTTC,CASSQASTGIRGYTF
TRBJ1-6,.,15,TRBV6-4,.,TGTGCCAGCAGTACCGACGGGGGCTATAATTCACCCCTCCACTTT,CASSTDGGYNSPLHF
TRBJ2-7,TRBD1,17,TRBV5-6,.,TGTGCCAGCAGCTCCCAGTACAGTTCCGGGACAGGGAGTGAGCAGTACTTC,CASSSQYSSGTGSEQYF
TRBJ1-2,.,14,TRBV15,.,TGTGCCACCAGCGGGGGGGCGGGCCGCGGTGGCTACACCTTC,CATSGGAGRGGYTF
TRBJ2-3,.,16,TRBV7-9,few,TGTGCCAGCAGCTTAACCAGCGGCCTGGGGACAGATACGCAGTATTTT,CASSLTSGLGTDTQYF
TRBJ1-3,TRBD1,19,TRBV9,.,TGTGCCAGCAGCCCCCGCGTGAGGCAGGGGGCCTTTCTTGGAAACACCATATATTTT,CASSPRVRQGAFLGNTIYF
TRBJ1-5,TRBD1,15,TRBV19,.,TGTGCCAGTAGTAAGGGACAGGGAGCGGAGAAGCCCCAGCATTTT,CASSKGQGAEKPQHF
TRBJ2-3,.,14,TRBV5-6,.,TGTGCCAGCAGTAAACCAGGGAACCCAGATACGCAGTATTTT,CASSKPGNPDTQYF
TRBJ1-5,.,14,TRBV11-2,.,TGTGCCAGCAGCTTAGACAGGACTGGGCAGCCCCAGCATTTT,CASSLDRTGQPQHF
TRBJ1-1,.,14,TRBV6-4,few,TGTGCCAGCAGTGACACAAACAGGGCCACTGAAGCTTTCTTT,CASSDTNRATEAFF
TRBJ2-3,TRBD2,17,TRBV24-1,few,TGTGCCACCAGTGAGGGGGCTAGCGGGGGTCAGACAGATACGCAGTATTTT,CATSEGASGGQTDTQYF
TRBJ2-1,TRBD2,15,TRBV18,.,TGTGCCAGCACAGGCGGGACTAGTAATGGTAATGAGCAGTTCTTC,CASTGGTSNGNEQFF
TRBJ2-2,.,13,TRBV9,.,TGTGCCAGCAAGGAGCCTAACACCGGGGAGCTGTTTTTT,CASKEPNTGELFF
TRBJ2-1,TRBD2,15,TRBV3-1/TRBV3-2,.,TGTGCCAGCACCATACTAGCGGGGGGCTACAATGAGCAGTTCTTC,CASTILAGGYNEQFF
TRBJ1-2,.,12,TRBV7-9,.,TGTGCCAGCAGCCGAGATAACTATGGCTACACCTTC,CASSRDNYGYTF
TRBJ1-2,.,15,TRBV6-5,.,TGTGCCAGCAGCCAACGGGCAGGGTTTAACTATGGCTACACCTTC,CASSQRAGFNYGYTF
TRBJ2-2,.,15,TRBV9,.,TGTGCCAGCAGTCTTGGGGGACAAAGTACCGGGGAGCTGTTTTTT,CASSLGGQSTGELFF
TRBJ2-7,.,12,TRBV24-1,.,TGTGCCCCGGGGGAAGAGGCCTACGAGCAGTACTTC,CAPGEEAYEQYF
TRBJ1-6,.,13,TRBV7-9,.,TGTGCCAGCAGCTTAGTATCGGATTCACCCCTCCACTTT,CASSLVSDSPLHF
TRBJ2-3,TRBD1,17,TRBV9,.,TGTGCCAGCAGCGTAGATGGGGACAGGGGTCCCACAGATACGCAGTATTTT,CASSVDGDRGPTDTQYF
TRBJ1-3,.,15,TRBV11-2,.,TGTGCCAGCAGCCAGTGGGGGGTGTCTGGAAACACCATATATTTT,CASSQWGVSGNTIYF
TRBJ2-3,.,13,TRBV7-3,.,TGTGCCAGCAGTGGGGGGGCATATGATACGCAGTATTTT,CASSGGAYDTQYF
TRBJ1-2,.,14,TRBV2,.,TGTGCCAGCAGTGGCGCGGGGACTAACTATGGCTACACCTTC,CASSGAGTNYGYTF
TRBJ2-3,.,15,TRBV6-1,.,TGTGCCAGCAGTGAAGCGCCAAAAGACAGAGATACGCAGTATTTT,CASSEAPKDRDTQYF
TRBJ2-5,.,15,TRBV10-3,few,TGTGCCATCAGTGCGACGACTAGTCCCCAAGAGACCCAGTACTTC,CAISATTSPQETQYF
TRBJ1-6,.,14,TRBV2,.,TGTGCCAGCAGGTGGTCGGGGAATAATTCACCCCTCCACTTT,CASRWSGNNSPLHF
TRBJ2-1,.,14,TRBV2,.,TGTGCCAGCAGTGATTTAGCGGTGGGCAATGAGCAGTTCTTC,CASSDLAVGNEQFF
TRBJ2-7,.,15,TRBV6-5,.,TGTGCCAGCAGTTACTACTCTAGCAGGCCCTACGAGCAGTACTTC,CASSYYSSRPYEQYF
TRBJ2-3,.,16,TRBV5-1,.,TGCGCCAGCAGCTTTGGGAGGGGGGGCCGCCCAGATACGCAGTATTTT,CASSFGRGGRPDTQYF
TRBJ1-1,.,15,TRBV7-6,.,TGTGCCAGCAGTCCAAGGGACCCCAGGGGCACTGAAGCTTTCTTT,CASSPRDPRGTEAFF
TRBJ1-1,TRBD1,13,TRBV6-2/TRBV6-3,.,TGTGCCAGCAGTATCGACAGGGTCACTGAAGCTTTCTTT,CASSIDRVTEAFF
TRBJ2-2,TRBD1,15,TRBV5-6,.,TGTGCCAGCAGCTCTTCAGGGGGCGCGACCGGGGAGCTGTTTTTT,CASSSSGGATGELFF
TRBJ2-1,TRBD2,18,TRBV25-1,.,TGTGCCAGCAGTGGACTAGCGGGGGTGTCGAGCTCCTACAATGAGCAGTTCTTC,CASSGLAGVSSSYNEQFF
TRBJ1-4,.,12,TRBV6-1,.,TGTGCCAGCAGTGATAGGGGGGGAAAACTGTTTTTT,CASSDRGGKLFF
TRBJ2-2,.,13,TRBV13,.,TGTGCCAGCACTCTCCAACGGACCGGGGAGCTGTTTTTT,CASTLQRTGELFF
TRBJ1-1,TRBD1,15,TRBV30,.,TGTGCCTGGAGTGAGCAATCAGGGGGTTGGTCTGAAGCTTTCTTT,CAWSEQSGGWSEAFF
TRBJ1-5,.,15,TRBV6-5,.,TGTGCCAGCAGAGTGGACAGAAATAGCAATCAGCCCCAGCATTTT,CASRVDRNSNQPQHF
TRBJ2-2,.,15,TRBV6-6,.,TGTGCCAGCAGTCCGGACAGTTACAACACCGGGGAGCTGTTTTTT,CASSPDSYNTGELFF
TRBJ1-2,TRBD1,12,TRBV14,.,TGTGCCAGCAGCGGACAGGGGTTAAGCTACACCTTC,CASSGQGLSYTF
TRBJ1-2,.,11,TRBV5-6,.,TGTGCCAGCAGCTTGGGAGGGGGCTACACCTTC,CASSLGGGYTF
TRBJ2-1,.,15,TRBV5-1,.,TGCGCCAGCAGTAAGGTTACGGGTTCCTACAATGAGCAGTTCTTC,CASSKVTGSYNEQFF
TRBJ2-2,TRBD2,19,TRBV7-8,.,TGTGCCAGCAGCTTAGCGATTACGTATAGCGGGGGGGCCGGCGGGGAGCTGTTTTTT,CASSLAITYSGGAGGELFF
TRBJ2-5,TRBD2,14,TRBV7-3,.,TGTGCCAGCAGCCCAACGGGGGGAGGGGAGACCCAGTACTTC,CASSPTGGGETQYF
TRBJ2-3,TRBD2,17,TRBV5-1,.,TGCGCCAGCAGCGGTGGACTAGCGGGGGCCTCATTGGATACGCAGTATTTT,CASSGGLAGASLDTQYF
TRBJ2-3,TRBD1,16,TRBV15,.,TGTGCCACCAGCAGCTACGGGGCAGGGGGTACAGATACGCAGTATTTT,CATSSYGAGGTDTQYF